The text below deals with one TCR beta chain. Its binding antigen is unknown. Per-base quality was not reported, and no clone a single base away is much larger than it. This sample is drawn from a study of blood T cell repertoires in COVID-19 (dated by TCRdb to 2020 to 2022). About the study as a whole: The collaborator samples originated in the United States, Italy and Spain and spanned the acute and convalescent phases of COVID-19. Where HLA class I and class II types were available, the types were taken from metadata supplied by the sample provider, not from assay-based typing. The samples were drawn from two sources: the first 160 participants of the ongoing ImmuneRACE study, and over 1,000 subjects contributed by 6 global collaborators. The material from the prospective study consisted of cDNA or gDNA derived from T cells, B-cell-depleted T cells, or PBMCs. The sample metadata nearly always contained a de-identified subject ID, COVID-19 status, age in years and sex. Deeply sampled blood TCRbeta repertoires from subjects exposed to, actively infected with, or recovered from COVID-19 were included in the dataset. The repertoires were made available in a free public database intended to serve as a resource for research on the immune response to SARS-CoV-2. Study-wide conclusions, independent of this receptor: How much clinical and demographic metadata was included differed by source and by participant, and the metadata was provided uncurated.

The immunoSEQ Assay, a bias-controlled multiplex PCR, was used to amplify TCRbeta CDR3 regions from genomic DNA. On the study's bioinformatics: The number of nucleated cells in each sample was estimated by amplification of reference gene primers within the assay. Sequence reads were collapsed and filtered to measure the absolute abundance of every unique TCRbeta CDR3 rearrangement. For each sample, productive Simpson clonality was calculated as the square root of Simpson's diversity index across productive rearrangements. This immuneACCESS table, as held by TCRdb, lists in-frame sequences with V and J called but not all clones. Of the missing ones, under half trace to an unresolved V gene in checked studies; the others have no known cause. V, J and clone size were drawn from that table, and D and trimming were deduced from the DNA. For this sample there are around 180,000 clones; 86% appear just once. Clones ranked in the top ten supply 20% to 25% of the sample.

CDR1 and CDR2, per the germline V gene, are SGHRS and YFSETQ. The V end loses 0 bases and the J end loses 3 bases, and a stretch of 10 bases separates them. From its cysteine to its phenylalanine, the CDR3 spans 15 amino acids. The CDR3 DNA has 45 bases and is translated from base 1. The collaborating institutions used their own protocols to collect whole blood in K2EDTA tubes. Collaborator samples were shipped for TCRbeta analysis as frozen whole blood, isolated PBMCs, or DNA extracted from either sample type. This receptor was taken from a man aged 70 or older with active or convalescent COVID-19. The specimen sequenced was peripheral blood. The rearranged segments are TRBV5-1 and TRBJ1-5; a tentative D match to TRBD1 spans 6 bases. Here the CDR3 is given as CASSLAQGHNQPQHF. DNA sequence: TGCGCCAGCAGCTTGGCGCAGGGACACAATCAGCCCCAGCATTTT.